The clone carrying this T cell receptor beta chain was observed a single time. Antigen: not known. There are 15 residues in the CDR3. Trimming cost V 3 bases and J 1 base, with 10 bases left between them. In germline, CDR1 is MRHNA, CDR2 SNTAGT. The data were taken from a study of shared clonotypes between healthy human individuals. Turning to the study itself: Each donor's CD8 memory used one plate, CD8 naive two, each CD4 subset three.

This table comes from immunoSEQ multiplex PCR, and its TCRdb copy is limited to in-frame clones, with some not included. Of roughly 1,600,000 clones in the sample, less than 99% were seen once. General study findings and limits: Unshared clonotypes carried lower generation probabilities than those common to all four donors. Specimens sampled were limited to blood, with tissue repertoires likely differing. Generally, naive subsets (rather than memory subsets) showed larger estimated richness.

The source is a man aged 30 to 45 in good health. The V gene is TRBV6-4, the J gene TRBJ2-1, with D perhaps matching TRBD2 (5 bases). Sequencing used naive CD4+ T cells sorted from blood. As to subset: CD45RA+ positively selected. Written as DNA, the CDR3 is TGTGCCAGCAGTGAAGAGGGTAGTTCCTACAATGAGCAGTTCTTC. Protein product: CASSEEGSSYNEQFF.